These 5 T cell receptor beta chains originate from one sample sequenced in a study of OX40 agonist ivuxolimab in advanced cancers. Measured with immunoSEQ multiplex PCR; TCRdb has only the in-frame clones, and not every one. This sample has over 25,000 clones; 80% to 85% occur once, and the top ten carry less than 25%. The sequencing used CD4+ or CD8+ T cells sorted from blood, collected in a trial of the OX40 agonist ivuxolimab. The source is an adult with an advanced solid tumor such as melanoma, head and neck, liver or kidney cancer.

This clone has only a few counts. V usage is TRBV28 and J usage is TRBJ2-7; possible D gene TRBD1, 7 bases. Between the trimmed V and J ends, which lost 4 bases and 5 bases, there was a span of 18 bases. This CDR3 is 15 amino acids long. Germline CDR1 reads MDHEN; CDR2 reads SYDVKM. The CDR3 here is CASSSPRRGRHEQYF. The CDR3 coding sequence is TGTGCCAGCAGTTCTCCGAGGAGGGGGCGTCACGAGCAGTACTTC.

The chain employs TRBV6-5 and TRBJ1-2; D is unresolved. Between the trimmed V and J ends, which lost 6 bases and 3 bases, there was a span of 11 bases. This CDR3 spans 13 amino acids. Germline CDR1 reads MNHEY; CDR2 reads SVGAGI. The CDR3 DNA sequence: TGTGCCAGCAGAAGGCAGTCCCACTATGGCTACACCTTC. Translated, it gives CASRRQSHYGYTF.

This clone was seen only a few times. The chain recombines TRBV7-9 with TRBJ2-5; tentatively, D is TRBD2 (6 bases). V lost 4 bases and J lost 5, with 17 bases in between. Germline V lookup: CDR1 SEHNR, CDR2 FQNEAQ (reference sequence). This CDR3 spans 15 amino acids. The CDR3 protein is CASSSTRDGGETQYF. CDR3 bases: TGTGCCAGCAGCTCAACCCGGGACGGAGGGGAGACCCAGTACTTC. Combining the CDR3 with reference TRBV7-9 and TRBJ2-5 gives the whole variable domain DTGVSQNPRHKITKRGQNVTFRCDPISEHNRLYWYRQTLGQGPEFLTYFQNEAQLEKSRLLSDRFSAERPKGSFSTLEIQRTEQGDSAMYLCASSSTRDGGETQYFGPGTRLLVL.

In regard to this clone: Given the absence of the conserved phenylalanine or tryptophan at the CDR3 end, a read error is likely. The CDR3 reads CASGLGRDYEQYL. Here the CDR3 DNA reads TGTGCCAGCGGCCTCGGACGGGACTACGAGCAGTACCTC. V gene TRBV11-2 combines with J gene TRBJ2-7; TRBD2 might be the D (5 bases). Per the germline V gene, CDR1 is SGHAT and CDR2 is FQNNGV. CDR3 length: 13 residues. Trimming pared 8 bases from V and 3 bases from J, leaving 14 bases between.

The chain joins TRBV29-1 to TRBJ2-7, with a tentative D call TRBD2 (6 bases). CDR1 is SQVTM, CDR2 ANQGSEA, per germline. The V gene lost 4 bases and the J gene lost 4 bases, with 11 bases spanning the gap. The CDR3 runs 12 residues. The CDR3 spells CSVGLARYEQYF. CDR3 bases: TGCAGCGTTGGGCTAGCGAGGTACGAGCAGTACTTC.